This passage covers 22 T cell receptor beta chains from one sample sequenced in a study of cytomegalovirus exposure and HLA in healthy donors. Vbeta (60) and Jbeta (13) primers were used in the PCR. Clones were read by immunoSEQ multiplex PCR, and TCRdb kept only the in-frame ones, dropping some. Of about 200,000 clones listed, approximately 81% were seen once; the top ten hold 2.9%. Sequencing was carried out using PBMCs. These receptors came from a man aged 25 to 45 in good health and CMV-seronegative.

This clone was seen a handful of times. The chain employs TRBV7-2 and TRBJ1-2; 8 bases are shared with TRBD1. Germline V lookup: CDR1 SGHTA, CDR2 FQGNSA. The J segment lost 6 bases and the V segment lost 5 bases, leaving 17 bases of the junction unmatched. This CDR3 is 17 amino acids long. CDR3 coding DNA: TGTGCCAGCAGCCCACCCGATTTTTTACAGGGGGGTGATGGCTACACCTTC. As protein: CASSPPDFLQGGDGYTF.

The chain has TRBV7-9 and TRBJ1-1; possible D gene TRBD1, 5 bases. In germline, CDR1 is SEHNR, CDR2 FQNEAQ (reference sequence). The CDR3 loop spans 14 amino acids. V lost 5 bases to trimming and J lost 8 bases, with 18 bases between them. This chain's CDR3 is CASSLPGGGTEAFF. CDR3 bases: TGTGCCAGCAGCCTCCCGGGGGGGGGAACAGAAGCTTTCTTT.

This chain uses TRBV7-6 with TRBJ2-5, with TRBD2 as a possible D gene (6 bases). Looked up from germline, CDR1 is SGHVS and CDR2 is FNYEAQ. V gave up 5 bases and J gave up 7 bases, with 14 bases separating them. The CDR3 has 13 residues. The CDR3 DNA is TGTGCCAGCAGCGCGACGGGGGTCGGGACCCAGTACTTC. It encodes CASSATGVGTQYF.

The rearrangement joins TRBV6-5 to TRBJ2-7; TRBD1 agrees at 7 bases. CDR1 and CDR2 from the germline V gene are MNHEY and SVGAGI. Losses at the gene ends were 5 bases for V and 3 bases for J; bases not matched to a gene: 10. The CDR3 has 15 residues. CDR3 residues: CASSPRQGINYEQYF. CDR3 DNA sequence: TGTGCCAGCAGTCCCCGACAGGGCATCAACTACGAGCAGTACTTC.

The chain recombines TRBV9 with TRBJ2-7, with D perhaps matching TRBD1 (6 bases). Trimming shortened V by 4 bases and J by 1 base, and 18 bases separated the two germline ends. The CDR3 extends over 16 amino acids. Per the germline V gene, CDR1 is SGDLS and CDR2 is YYNGEE. The chain's CDR3 is CASSPLRQVNSYEQYF. CDR3 DNA sequence: TGTGCCAGCAGCCCCCTACGACAGGTAAATTCCTACGAGCAGTACTTC.

This clone is a singleton in its sample. J is TRBJ2-5 and V is TRBV4-1; weak D call: TRBD2 (5 bases). The germline V and J ends were trimmed by 0 bases and 1 base, with 6 bases remaining between them. CDR3 length: 14 residues. CDR1 is MGHRA and CDR2 is YSYEKL in the germline V gene. The CDR3 loop reads CASSQDGVQETQYF. In DNA form, the CDR3 reads TGCGCCAGCAGCCAAGACGGGGTCCAAGAGACCCAGTACTTC.

This clone was seen more than once but under ten times. The V call is TRBV2, the J call TRBJ2-7, with a weak D call TRBD2 (6 bases). The V and J ends lost 6 bases and 3 bases respectively, with 12 bases between them. CDR1 SNHLY and CDR2 FYNNEI come from the germline V gene. The CDR3 totals 13 residues. The CDR3 nucleotides read TGTGCCAGCAGGGCGGGCGGGGTCTACGAGCAGTACTTC. The encoded protein is CASRAGGVYEQYF.

This clone was counted a single time. The genes are TRBV12-5 and TRBJ2-3; TRBD2 might be the D (5 bases). V was cut by 4 bases and J by 1 base, with 12 bases left in between. The CDR3 loop spans 15 amino acids. Germline V CDR1 and CDR2: LGHNT, FRNRAP. The CDR3 nucleotides are TGTGCTAGTGGTTATGATGGTAGCGGCACAGATACGCAGTATTTT. As protein: CASGYDGSGTDTQYF.

CDR3 DNA sequence: TGTGCCACCAGGAAGGGGGCAGGAGGAGGCTACACCTTC. Protein product: CATRKGAGGGYTF. The chain employs TRBV15 and TRBJ1-2; 7 nucleotides align to TRBD1. J lost 8 bases, V lost 6 bases, and 9 bases had no gene match. Germline CDR1 LNHNV, CDR2 YYDKDF (reference sequence). This CDR3 spans 13 amino acids.

V gene TRBV4-3 combines with J gene TRBJ2-3, with D hard to call. The CDR3 totals 13 residues. V was clipped by 4 bases and J by 5 bases, with 10 bases between them. Looked up from germline, CDR1 is LGHNA and CDR2 is YSLEER. CDR3 protein: CASSPLVEDTQYF. DNA of the CDR3: TGCGCCAGCAGCCCTCTGGTAGAAGATACGCAGTATTTT.

The V gene is TRBV7-2, the J gene TRBJ1-2; D is unresolved. Germline V CDR1 and CDR2: SGHTA, FQGNSA. With 5 bases removed from V and 7 bases from J, the gap between germline ends came to 20 bases. The CDR3 has 15 amino acids. The CDR3 loop is CASSQAAPLDRGYTF. The CDR3 nucleotides are TGTGCCAGCAGCCAGGCCGCCCCATTGGATCGTGGCTACACCTTC.

This sequence joins TRBV16 and TRBJ2-6; the D is unclear. CDR3 length: 17 amino acids. Per the germline V gene, CDR1 is KGHSY and CDR2 is FQNENV. Trimming cost V 1 base and J 1 base, with 11 bases left between them. This CDR3 is CASSQYGAPSGANVLTF. The CDR3 coding sequence is TGTGCCAGCAGCCAATACGGAGCGCCATCTGGGGCCAACGTCCTGACTTTC.

There are a few counts of this clone. The V and J genes are TRBV5-4 and TRBJ2-2; 8 positions agree with TRBD2. The CDR3 loop spans 15 amino acids. After removal of 0 bases from V and 6 bases from J, the junction contained 4 bases not matched to a gene. Per germline, CDR1 SGHNT and CDR2 YYREEE (reference sequence). CDR3 residues: CASSLASGGAGELFF. Written as DNA, the CDR3 is TGTGCCAGCAGCTTGGCCAGCGGGGGAGCCGGGGAGCTGTTTTTT. Using reference TRBV5-4 and TRBJ2-2 for the parts outside the CDR3, the full variable domain is ETGVTQSPTHLIKTRGQQVTLRCSSQSGHNTVSWYQQALGQGPQFIFQYYREEENGRGNFPPRFSGLQFPNYSSELNVNALELDDSALYLCASSLASGGAGELFFGEGSRLTVL.

CDR3 amino acids: CASNLDRAGGAFF. For the CDR3, the DNA is TGTGCCAGTAACTTGGACAGGGCCGGCGGGGCTTTCTTT. The chain employs TRBV19 and TRBJ1-1; TRBD1 matches at 8 bases. Per germline, CDR1 LNHDA and CDR2 SQIVND (reference sequence). The CDR3 extends over 13 amino acids. Trimming removed 7 bases from V and 11 bases from J; junction bases left unmatched: 12.

This clone was seen only a few times. CDR3 sequence: CSVEELAKNIQYF. The DNA of the CDR3 is TGCAGCGTTGAGGAGTTAGCCAAAAACATTCAGTACTTC. The chain couples TRBV29-1 to TRBJ2-4; D is ambiguous. Germline-derived CDR1 and CDR2 are SQVTM and ANQGSEA. V was cut by 3 bases and J by 0 bases, with 6 bases left in between. The CDR3 is 13 amino acids.

V is TRBV5-5 and J is TRBJ1-2; 7 positions match TRBD1. The CDR3 is 14 amino acids. The germline V gene has CDR1 SGHKS and CDR2 YYEKEE (reference sequence). The J segment lost 6 bases and the V segment lost 4 bases, leaving 9 bases of the junction unmatched. The CDR3 loop reads CASSRDSITNGYTF. The CDR3 DNA sequence: TGTGCCAGCAGCCGGGACAGTATAACTAATGGCTACACCTTC.

The chain couples TRBV9 to TRBJ1-4, with a weak D call TRBD1 (5 bases). V lost 4 bases to trimming and J lost 0 bases, with 10 bases between them. The CDR3 totals 15 residues. Germline assignment: CDR1 SGDLS and CDR2 YYNGEE. The DNA of the CDR3 is TGTGCCAGCAGCCCTAGGGGTGCAACTAATGAAAAACTGTTTTTT. Its protein is CASSPRGATNEKLFF.

This clone was seen a handful of times. This chain joins TRBV6-1 and TRBJ2-3, with D possibly TRBD2 on 5 matching bases. V lost 4 bases, J lost 4 bases, and 9 bases lay in between. This CDR3 has 13 amino acids. CDR1 and CDR2 from the germline V gene are MNHNS and SASEGT. The CDR3 bases are TGTGCCAGCAGTGCCGGAGGCGCAGATACGCAGTATTTT. This encodes CASSAGGADTQYF.

The chain joins TRBV29-1 to TRBJ2-1; weak D call: TRBD2 (6 bases). CDR1 and CDR2 (germline): SQVTM, ANQGSEA. V lost 6 bases and J lost 8, with 14 bases in between. The CDR3 totals 12 residues. CDR3 region: CSVLEGRDEQFF. The CDR3 DNA reads TGCAGCGTGCTGGAGGGCCGGGATGAGCAGTTCTTC.

V and J are TRBV19 and TRBJ2-5; no clear D. In germline, CDR1 is LNHDA, CDR2 SQIVND (reference sequence). The germline V and J ends were trimmed by 4 bases and 5 bases, with 8 bases remaining between them. The CDR3 sequence is 12 residues long. CDR3 residues: CASSNRRETQYF. As DNA, the CDR3 is TGTGCCAGTAGTAACCGCAGGGAGACCCAGTACTTC.

This clone was detected only a few times. The rearrangement links TRBV12-5 to TRBJ1-2; 7 bases are a match to TRBD1. V shed 7 bases, J shed 4 bases, and the junction held 9 bases outside the gene matches. The CDR3 consists of 14 residues. Germline values: CDR1 LGHNT, CDR2 FRNRAP. The CDR3 is CASDHPDRPYGYTF. In nucleotides, the CDR3 is TGTGCTAGTGACCATCCGGACAGGCCCTATGGCTACACCTTC.

The V gene is TRBV9, the J gene TRBJ1-2, with no clear D. From germline, CDR1 is SGDLS and CDR2 YYNGEE. V was clipped by 6 bases and J by 2 bases, with 17 bases between them. The CDR3 totals 15 residues. Written as DNA, the CDR3 is TGTGCCAGCACCCCCACCCCCTTTAGCAACTATGGCTACACCTTC. Its translation: CASTPTPFSNYGYTF.